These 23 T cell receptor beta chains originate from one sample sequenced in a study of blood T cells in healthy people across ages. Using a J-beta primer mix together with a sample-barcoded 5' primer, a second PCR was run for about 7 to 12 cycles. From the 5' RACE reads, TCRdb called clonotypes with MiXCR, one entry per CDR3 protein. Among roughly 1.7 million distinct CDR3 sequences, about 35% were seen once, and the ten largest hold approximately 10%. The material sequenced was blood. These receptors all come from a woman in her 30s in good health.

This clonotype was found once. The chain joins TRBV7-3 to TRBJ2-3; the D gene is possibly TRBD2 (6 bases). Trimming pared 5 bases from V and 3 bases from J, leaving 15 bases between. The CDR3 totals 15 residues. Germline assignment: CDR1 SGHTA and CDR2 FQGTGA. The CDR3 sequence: CASSTGSRGTDTQYF. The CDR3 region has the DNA TGTGCCAGCAGCACGGGGTCCCGGGGGACAGATACGCAGTATTTT.

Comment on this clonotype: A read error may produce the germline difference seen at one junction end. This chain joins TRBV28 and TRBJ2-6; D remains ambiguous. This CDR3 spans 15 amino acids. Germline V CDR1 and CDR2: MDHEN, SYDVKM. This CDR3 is CASSLWASVANVRTF. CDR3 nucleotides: TGTGCCAGCAGTTTATGGGCCTCTGTGGCCAACGTCCGGACTTTC. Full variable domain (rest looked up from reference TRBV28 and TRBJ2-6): DVKVTQSSRYLVKRTGEKVFLECVQDMDHENMFWYRQDPGLGLRLIYFSYDVKMKEKGDIPEGYSVSREKKERFSLILESASTNQTSMYLCASSLWASVANVRTFGAGSRLTVL.

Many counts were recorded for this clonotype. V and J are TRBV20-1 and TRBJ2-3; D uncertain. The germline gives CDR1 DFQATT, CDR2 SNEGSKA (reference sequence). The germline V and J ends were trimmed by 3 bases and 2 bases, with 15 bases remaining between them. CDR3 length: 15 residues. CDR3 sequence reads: CSASRPSRNTDTQYF. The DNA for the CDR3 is TGCAGTGCTAGTAGGCCAAGCCGAAACACAGATACGCAGTATTTT.

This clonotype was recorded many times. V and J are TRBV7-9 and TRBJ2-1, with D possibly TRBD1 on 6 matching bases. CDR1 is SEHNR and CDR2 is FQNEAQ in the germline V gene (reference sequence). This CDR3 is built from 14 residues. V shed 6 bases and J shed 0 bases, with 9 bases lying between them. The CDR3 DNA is TGTGCCAGCAGTACAGGGAGCTCCTACAATGAGCAGTTCTTC. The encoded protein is CASSTGSSYNEQFF.

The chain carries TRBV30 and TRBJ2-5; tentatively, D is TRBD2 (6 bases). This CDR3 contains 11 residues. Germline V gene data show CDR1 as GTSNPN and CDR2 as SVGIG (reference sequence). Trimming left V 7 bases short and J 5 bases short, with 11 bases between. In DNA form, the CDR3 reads TGTGCCTTACTAGCTCAGGAGACCCAGTACTTC. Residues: CALLAQETQYF.

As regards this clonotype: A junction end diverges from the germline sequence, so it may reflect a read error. This chain's CDR3 is CTSSYKGQGRLYEQYF. For the CDR3, the DNA is TGTACCAGCAGTTACAAGGGACAGGGAAGGCTCTACGAGCAGTACTTC. The chain carries TRBV6-2 or TRBV6-3 and TRBJ2-7, with 9 positions matching TRBD1. Germline values: CDR1 MNHEY, CDR2 SVGEGT. The CDR3 has 16 amino acids.

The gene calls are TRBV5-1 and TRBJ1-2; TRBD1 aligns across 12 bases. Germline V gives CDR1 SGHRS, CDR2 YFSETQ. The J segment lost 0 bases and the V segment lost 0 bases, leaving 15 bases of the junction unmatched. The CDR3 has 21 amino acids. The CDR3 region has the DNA TGCGCCAGCAGCTTGGAACTGTTCGGGACAGGGGGCTCGGGGCCTAACTATGGCTACACCTTC. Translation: CASSLELFGTGGSGPNYGYTF.

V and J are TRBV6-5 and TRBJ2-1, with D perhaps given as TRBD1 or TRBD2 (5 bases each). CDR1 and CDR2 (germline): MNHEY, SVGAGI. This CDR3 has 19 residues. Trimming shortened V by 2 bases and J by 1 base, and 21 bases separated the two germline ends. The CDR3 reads CASSYPRRRGAASYNEQFF. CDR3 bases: TGTGCCAGCAGTTACCCTCGGCGTCGAGGGGCGGCATCCTACAATGAGCAGTTCTTC.

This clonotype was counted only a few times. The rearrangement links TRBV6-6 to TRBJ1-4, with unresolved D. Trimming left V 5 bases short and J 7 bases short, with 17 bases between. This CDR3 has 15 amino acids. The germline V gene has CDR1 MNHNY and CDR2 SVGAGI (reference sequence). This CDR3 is CASSATGITGEKLFF. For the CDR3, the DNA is TGTGCCAGCAGTGCGACGGGCATCACGGGTGAAAAACTGTTTTTT.

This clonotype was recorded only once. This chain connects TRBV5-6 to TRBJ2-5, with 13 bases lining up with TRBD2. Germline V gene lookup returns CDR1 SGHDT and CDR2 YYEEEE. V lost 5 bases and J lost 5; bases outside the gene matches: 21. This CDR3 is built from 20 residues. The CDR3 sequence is CASSYRRVPGLAGPQETQYF. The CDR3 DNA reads TGTGCCAGCAGTTACCGGAGAGTTCCGGGACTAGCGGGGCCCCAGGAGACCCAGTACTTC.

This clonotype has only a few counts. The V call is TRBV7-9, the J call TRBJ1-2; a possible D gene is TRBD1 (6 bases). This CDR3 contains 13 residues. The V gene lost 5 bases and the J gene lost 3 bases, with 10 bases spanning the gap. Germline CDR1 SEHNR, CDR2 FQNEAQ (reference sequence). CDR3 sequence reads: CASSRRQDYGYTF. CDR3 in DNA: TGTGCCAGCAGCCGACGACAGGACTATGGCTACACCTTC. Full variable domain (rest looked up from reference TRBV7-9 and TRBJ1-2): DTGVSQNPRHKITKRGQNVTFRCDPISEHNRLYWYRQTLGQGPEFLTYFQNEAQLEKSRLLSDRFSAERPKGSFSTLEIQRTEQGDSAMYLCASSRRQDYGYTFGSGTRLTVV.

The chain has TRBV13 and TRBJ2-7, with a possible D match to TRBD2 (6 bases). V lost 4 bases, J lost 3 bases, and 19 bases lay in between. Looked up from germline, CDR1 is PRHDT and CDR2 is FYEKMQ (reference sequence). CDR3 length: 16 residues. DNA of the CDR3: TGTGCCAGCAGCTCACCTGAGTCGCGGGGAGTCTACGAGCAGTACTTC. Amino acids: CASSSPESRGVYEQYF.

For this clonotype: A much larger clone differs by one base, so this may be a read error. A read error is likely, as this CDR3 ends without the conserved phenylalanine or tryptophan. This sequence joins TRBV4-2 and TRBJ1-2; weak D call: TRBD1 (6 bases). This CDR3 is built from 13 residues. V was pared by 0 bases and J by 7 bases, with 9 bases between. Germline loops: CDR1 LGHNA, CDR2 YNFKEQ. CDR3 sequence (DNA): TGTGCCAGCAGCCAAGATGAGGGGGGTGGCTACACCGTC. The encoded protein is CASSQDEGGGYTV.

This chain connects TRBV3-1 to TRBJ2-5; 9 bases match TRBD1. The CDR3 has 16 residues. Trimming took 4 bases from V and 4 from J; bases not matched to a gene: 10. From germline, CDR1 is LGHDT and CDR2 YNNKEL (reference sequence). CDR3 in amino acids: CASSLPGRQGGETQYF. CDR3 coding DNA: TGTGCCAGCAGCCTTCCCGGGCGACAGGGGGGAGAGACCCAGTACTTC.

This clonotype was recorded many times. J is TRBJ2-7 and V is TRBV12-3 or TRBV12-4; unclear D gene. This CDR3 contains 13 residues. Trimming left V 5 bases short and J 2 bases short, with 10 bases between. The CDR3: CASSPSTPYEQYF. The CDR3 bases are TGTGCCAGCAGTCCCTCGACCCCCTACGAGCAGTACTTC.

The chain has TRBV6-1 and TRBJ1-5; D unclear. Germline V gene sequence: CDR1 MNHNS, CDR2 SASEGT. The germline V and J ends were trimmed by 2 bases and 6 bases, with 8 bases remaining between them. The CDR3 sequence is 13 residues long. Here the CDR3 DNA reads TGTGCCAGCAGTGAAAAAGACGGTCAGCCCCAGCATTTT. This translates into CASSEKDGQPQHF.

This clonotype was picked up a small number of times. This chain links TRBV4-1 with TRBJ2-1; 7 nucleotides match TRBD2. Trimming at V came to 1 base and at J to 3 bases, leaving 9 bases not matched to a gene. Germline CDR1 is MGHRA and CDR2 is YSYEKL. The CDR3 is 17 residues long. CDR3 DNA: TGCGCCAGCAGCCAAGTGTCGGGACTAAGATACTACAATGAGCAGTTCTTC. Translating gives CASSQVSGLRYYNEQFF.

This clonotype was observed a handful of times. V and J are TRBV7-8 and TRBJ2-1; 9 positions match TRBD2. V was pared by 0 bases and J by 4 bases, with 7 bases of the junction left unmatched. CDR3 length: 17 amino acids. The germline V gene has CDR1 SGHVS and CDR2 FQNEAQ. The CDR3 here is CASSLAISGRIYNEQFF. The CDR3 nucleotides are TGTGCCAGCAGCTTAGCCATTAGCGGGAGAATTTACAATGAGCAGTTCTTC.

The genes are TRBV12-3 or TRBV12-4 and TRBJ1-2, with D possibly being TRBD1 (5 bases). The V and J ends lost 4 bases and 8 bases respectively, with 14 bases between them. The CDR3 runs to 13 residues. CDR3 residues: CASSWVGQGGYTF. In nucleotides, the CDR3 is TGTGCCAGCAGTTGGGTTGGTCAGGGAGGCTACACCTTC.

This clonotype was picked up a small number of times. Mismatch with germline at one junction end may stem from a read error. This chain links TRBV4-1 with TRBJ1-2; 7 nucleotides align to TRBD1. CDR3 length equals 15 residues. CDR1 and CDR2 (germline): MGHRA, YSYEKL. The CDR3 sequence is CVSSQVIGGIYGYTF. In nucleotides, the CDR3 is TGCGTCAGCAGCCAAGTCATAGGGGGCATCTATGGCTACACCTTC.

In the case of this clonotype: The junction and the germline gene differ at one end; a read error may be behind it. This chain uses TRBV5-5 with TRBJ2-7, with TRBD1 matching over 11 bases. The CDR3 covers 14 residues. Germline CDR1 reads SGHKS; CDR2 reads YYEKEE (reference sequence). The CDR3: CASSPGTGGGERYF. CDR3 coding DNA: TGTGCCAGCAGCCCGGGGACAGGGGGTGGTGAGCGGTACTTC. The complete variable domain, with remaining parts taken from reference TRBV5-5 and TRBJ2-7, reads DAGVTQSPTHLIKTRGQQVTLRCSPISGHKSVSWYQQVLGQGPQFIFQYYEKEERGRGNFPDRFSARQFPNYSSELNVNALLLGDSALYLCASSPGTGGGERYFGPGTRLTVT.

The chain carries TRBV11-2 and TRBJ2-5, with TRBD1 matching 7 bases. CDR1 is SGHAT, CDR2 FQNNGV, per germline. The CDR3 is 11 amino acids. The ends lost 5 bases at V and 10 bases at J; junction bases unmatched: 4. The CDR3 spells CASSRDSRQYF. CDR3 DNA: TGTGCCAGCAGCCGGGACAGCCGCCAGTACTTC.

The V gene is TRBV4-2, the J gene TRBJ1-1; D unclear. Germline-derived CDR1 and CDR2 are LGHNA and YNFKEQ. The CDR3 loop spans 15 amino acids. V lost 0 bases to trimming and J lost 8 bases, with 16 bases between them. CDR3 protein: CASSQEDPGPTEAFF. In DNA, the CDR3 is TGTGCCAGCAGCCAAGAGGATCCGGGTCCGACGGAAGCTTTCTTT.